These T cell receptor beta chains were read from a single sample in a study of cytomegalovirus exposure and HLA in healthy donors. Clones were sequenced by immunoSEQ multiplex PCR, and TCRdb holds only the in-frame ones, with some missing. The table shows about 190,000 clones, with around 83% occurring only once. Input material: PBMCs. The receptors were sampled from a man aged 50 to 59 in good health and CMV-seronegative. The conserved cysteine and the conserved F or W are not part of the CDR3 here. Each record gives: CDR3 length, V gene, J gene, CDR3 protein.

CDR3 length: 11
V gene: TRBV19
J gene: TRBJ2-5
CDR3 protein: ASSDSGRETQY

CDR3 length: 15
V gene: TRBV27
J gene: TRBJ2-7
CDR3 protein: ASSFTQRWTGAGEQY

CDR3 length: 12
V gene: TRBV9
J gene: TRBJ2-2
CDR3 protein: ASSVVPDTGELF

CDR3 length: 14
V gene: TRBV11-2
J gene: TRBJ2-7
CDR3 protein: ASSPITGWGFYEQY

CDR3 length: 13
V gene: TRBV28
J gene: TRBJ2-2
CDR3 protein: ASRTPGLKPGELF

CDR3 length: 17
V gene: TRBV4-1
J gene: TRBJ2-2
CDR3 protein: ASSRGGDIGRGGTGELF

CDR3 length: 12
V gene: TRBV19
J gene: TRBJ1-6
CDR3 protein: ASSETGGNSPLH

CDR3 length: 10
V gene: TRBV2
J gene: TRBJ2-5
CDR3 protein: ASSHTDRGWY

CDR3 length: 14
V gene: TRBV5-4
J gene: TRBJ2-7
CDR3 protein: ASSPILRGPSEEQY

CDR3 length: 17
V gene: TRBV19
J gene: TRBJ2-3
CDR3 protein: ASSFRPPTSGGRGDTQY

CDR3 length: 17
V gene: TRBV4-1
J gene: TRBJ2-1
CDR3 protein: ASSQVTSGGTGSYNEQF

CDR3 length: 15
V gene: TRBV4-3
J gene: TRBJ2-1
CDR3 protein: ASSQDSGAGAGNEQF

CDR3 length: 13
V gene: TRBV5-6
J gene: TRBJ1-3
CDR3 protein: ASSLWQFSGNTIY

CDR3 length: 11
V gene: TRBV28
J gene: TRBJ1-1
CDR3 protein: ASRIQQNTEAF

CDR3 length: 14
V gene: TRBV7-3
J gene: TRBJ2-3
CDR3 protein: ASSLPQGKGTDTQY

CDR3 length: 13
V gene: TRBV4-2
J gene: TRBJ2-7
CDR3 protein: ASSQTSGVNYEQY

CDR3 length: 12
V gene: TRBV7-2
J gene: TRBJ2-5
CDR3 protein: AIKIGGGPETQY

CDR3 length: 15
V gene: TRBV27
J gene: TRBJ2-2
CDR3 protein: ASRTLGTGGNTGELF

CDR3 length: 12
V gene: TRBV2
J gene: TRBJ2-7
CDR3 protein: ASSEVRGIYEQY

CDR3 length: 15
V gene: TRBV7-9
J gene: TRBJ1-6
CDR3 protein: ASSDTGKPGGNSPLH

CDR3 length: 13
V gene: TRBV19
J gene: TRBJ2-1
CDR3 protein: ASSQGTSGDNEQF

CDR3 length: 14
V gene: TRBV5-4
J gene: TRBJ2-7
CDR3 protein: ASSSPLAEGSYEQY

CDR3 length: 11
V gene: TRBV9
J gene: TRBJ1-1
CDR3 protein: ASSVGVGSEAF

CDR3 length: 13
V gene: TRBV7-2
J gene: TRBJ1-2
CDR3 protein: ASSQGAGWPYGYT

CDR3 length: 11
V gene: TRBV6-1
J gene: TRBJ2-1
CDR3 protein: ASSPLGGGEQF

CDR3 length: 13
V gene: TRBV28
J gene: TRBJ2-1
CDR3 protein: ASSLSGGRLYEQF

CDR3 length: 11
V gene: TRBV5-4
J gene: TRBJ2-1
CDR3 protein: ASSPGQNNEQF

CDR3 length: 13
V gene: TRBV19
J gene: TRBJ2-5
CDR3 protein: ASSIAAGYQETQY

CDR3 length: 16
V gene: TRBV7-2
J gene: TRBJ2-6
CDR3 protein: ASSLRQGGHRGANVLT

CDR3 length: 9
V gene: TRBV20-1
J gene: TRBJ2-7
CDR3 protein: SGLVHYEQY

CDR3 length: 11
V gene: TRBV5-1
J gene: TRBJ2-7
CDR3 protein: ASSVGQPYEQY

CDR3 length: 15
V gene: TRBV4-2
J gene: TRBJ1-6
CDR3 protein: ASSHPRDRIYNSPLH

CDR3 length: 12
V gene: TRBV5-1
J gene: TRBJ2-5
CDR3 protein: ASSLDRNQETQY

CDR3 length: 11
V gene: TRBV6-5
J gene: TRBJ1-2
CDR3 protein: ASSYRGQYGYT

CDR3 length: 14
V gene: TRBV28
J gene: TRBJ2-7
CDR3 protein: ASRLAGSAFRSEQY

CDR3 length: 9
V gene: TRBV29-1
J gene: TRBJ1-1
CDR3 protein: SVEDMYEAF

CDR3 length: 13
V gene: TRBV5-8
J gene: TRBJ2-3
CDR3 protein: ASSSRTGGTDTQY